These 32 T cell receptor beta chains share one sample of origin, sequenced in a study of Ad26.COV2.S vaccination and SARS-CoV-2 variants. Treatment here: some 19 received Ad26.COV2.S at low or high dose, single or two shots; about 5 received placebo; per-sample allocation not given. The investigators took samples on day 63 after the first vaccine or placebo injection. Here immunoSEQ multiplex PCR was the method, and the copy in TCRdb shows in-frame clones only, minus some. This sample has about 680,000 clones, with roughly 90% found just once. Specimen: peripheral blood, collected in a trial of Ad26.COV2.S vaccine versus placebo. These TCRs come from a person between 18 and 59 years old who received the Ad26.COV2.S COVID-19 vaccine or a placebo.

The chain has TRBV2 and TRBJ2-5; 10 positions match TRBD1. Losses at the gene ends were 6 bases for V and 5 bases for J; bases not matched to a gene: 9. CDR1 SNHLY and CDR2 FYNNEI come from the germline V gene. This CDR3 has 15 residues. Here the CDR3 DNA reads TGTGCCAGCAGAGTAAGACAGGGGGCGCGGGAGACCCAGTACTTC. Translating gives CASRVRQGARETQYF.

The V and J genes are TRBV5-1 and TRBJ2-1, with D tentatively TRBD1 or TRBD2 (5 bases each). Trimming pared 4 bases from V and 12 bases from J, leaving 14 bases between. The V gene's germline CDR1 is SGHRS and CDR2 YFSETQ. This CDR3 is 12 amino acids long. CDR3 region: CASSGTDGAQFF. The CDR3 bases are TGCGCCAGCAGCGGGACCGACGGGGCGCAGTTCTTC.

J is TRBJ2-7 and V is TRBV3-1 (or the pseudogene TRBV3-2); the D is unclear. The length of the CDR3 is 13 residues. Germline V lookup: CDR1 LGHDT, CDR2 YNNKEL (reference sequence). Trimming removed 4 bases from V and 7 bases from J, with 14 bases in between. CDR3 sequence: CASSPRSDGEQYF. CDR3 DNA sequence: TGTGCCAGCAGCCCGCGTAGTGACGGAGAGCAGTACTTC.

Here the CDR3 reads CASSLPLTGMDNSPLHF. The CDR3 DNA is TGTGCCAGCAGCTTACCCCTGACAGGGATGGATAATTCACCCCTCCACTTT. The V and J genes are TRBV7-2 and TRBJ1-6; TRBD1 matches 7 bases. The J segment lost 5 bases and the V segment lost 2 bases, leaving 9 bases of the junction unmatched. The CDR3 sequence is 17 residues long. Germline V gene lookup returns CDR1 SGHTA and CDR2 FQGNSA.

This clone was recorded once. V is TRBV5-1 and J is TRBJ1-4, with D unresolved. Germline V lookup: CDR1 SGHRS, CDR2 YFSETQ. CDR3 length: 15 residues. The V end lost 1 base, the J end lost 0 bases, and 7 bases lay between the germline ends. CDR3 in amino acids: CASSLSPATNEKLFF. For the CDR3, the DNA is TGCGCCAGCAGCTTGAGCCCTGCAACTAATGAAAAACTGTTTTTT. The entire variable domain, with the rest obtained from reference TRBV5-1 and TRBJ1-4, is as follows: KAGVTQTPRYLIKTRGQQVTLSCSPISGHRSVSWYQQTPGQGLQFLFEYFSETQRNKGNFPGRFSGRQFSNSRSEMNVSTLELGDSALYLCASSLSPATNEKLFFGSGTQLSVL.

This clone was observed once. The chain carries TRBV2 and TRBJ2-1; D remains unclear. V was trimmed by 9 bases and J by 8 bases, leaving 11 bases between them. The CDR3 contains 11 residues. Germline lookup yields CDR1 SNHLY and CDR2 FYNNEI. The chain's CDR3 is CASRVLDEQFF. The CDR3 DNA reads TGTGCCAGTAGAGTTCTGGATGAGCAGTTCTTC. The whole variable domain, remainder taken from reference TRBV2 and TRBJ2-1, is EPEVTQTPSHQVTQMGQEVILRCVPISNHLYFYWYRQILGQKVEFLVSFYNNEISEKSEIFDDQFSVERPDGSNFTLKIRSTKLEDSAMYFCASRVLDEQFFGPGTRLTVL.

The gene calls are TRBV7-2 and TRBJ2-4; no clear D gene. The germline CDR1 and CDR2 sequences are SGHTA and FQGNSA. The length of the CDR3 is 12 residues. Trimming left V 5 bases short and J 6 bases short, with 8 bases between. CDR3 in DNA: TGTGCCAGCAGCCCCACCCGAAACATTCAGTACTTC. Protein: CASSPTRNIQYF.

The rearrangement joins TRBV18 to TRBJ2-2; possibly TRBD2 for D (6 bases). This CDR3 region has 14 residues. Germline V gene data show CDR1 as KGHSH and CDR2 as LQKENI. The V and J ends lost 3 bases and 4 bases respectively, with 9 bases between them. CDR3 region: CASSPEGRTGELFF. CDR3 in DNA: TGTGCCAGCTCACCGGAGGGGCGCACCGGGGAGCTGTTTTTT.

The chain joins TRBV7-8 to TRBJ1-4; D gene ambiguous. Germline V gene data show CDR1 as SGHVS and CDR2 as FQNEAQ. The length of the CDR3 is 13 residues. Deletions cut 4 bases from V and 6 bases from J, with 9 bases between. The CDR3 spells CASSSRTYEKLFF. The CDR3, as DNA: TGTGCCAGCAGCTCCAGAACGTATGAAAAACTGTTTTTT.

This chain uses TRBV24-1 with TRBJ2-1, with 8 positions matching TRBD2. Germline V gene lookup returns CDR1 KGHDR and CDR2 SFDVKD. The CDR3 covers 16 residues. J was trimmed by 5 bases and V by 9 bases; bases with no gene match: 14. CDR3 DNA: TGTGCCACCTTCGGGAGGGGCGAGAGGGGGGACAATGAGCAGTTCTTC. This codes for CATFGRGERGDNEQFF.

The rearrangement uses TRBV6-1 and TRBJ2-2; TRBD1 is a possible D gene (5 bases). The V gene's germline CDR1 is MNHNS and CDR2 SASEGT. The CDR3 totals 16 residues. Deletions cut 3 bases from V and 2 bases from J, with 13 bases between. The DNA for the CDR3 is TGTGCCAGCAGTGACCGGACACCCACAAACACCGGGGAGCTGTTTTTT. This sequence encodes CASSDRTPTNTGELFF.

The V gene is TRBV30, the J gene TRBJ1-2, with TRBD1 matching 9 bases. Germline CDR1 is GTSNPN and CDR2 is SVGIG (reference sequence). CDR3 size: 14 residues. With V trimmed by 4 bases and J by 11 bases, 14 bases remained unmatched. The CDR3 reads CAWIYTTGGLGYTF. The CDR3 DNA follows: TGTGCCTGGATCTACACCACAGGGGGCTTAGGGTACACCTTC.

The rearrangement links TRBV7-2 to TRBJ1-1, with 11 bases lining up with TRBD1. V was pared by 5 bases and J by 0 bases, with 8 bases of the junction left unmatched. Germline assignment: CDR1 SGHTA and CDR2 FQGNSA. CDR3 length: 17 residues. The DNA for the CDR3 is TGTGCCAGCAGCCTAGGACAGGGGGCTGGGGTGAACACTGAAGCTTTCTTT. Amino acids: CASSLGQGAGVNTEAFF.

The CDR3 nucleotides are TGTGCCAGCAAATGGGGGCTGGATAATTCACCCCTCCACTTT. It translates to CASKWGLDNSPLHF. V is TRBV6-5 and J is TRBJ1-6, with a possible D match to TRBD1 (6 bases). Germline values: CDR1 MNHEY, CDR2 SVGAGI. With 7 bases removed from V and 5 bases from J, the gap between germline ends came to 12 bases. The CDR3 runs to 14 residues.

The V call is TRBV5-1, the J call TRBJ2-3, with D perhaps matching TRBD1 (5 bases). The germline V and J ends were trimmed by 4 bases and 2 bases, with 11 bases remaining between them. This CDR3 region has 14 residues. CDR1 SGHRS and CDR2 YFSETQ come from the germline V gene. The CDR3 nucleotides are TGCGCCAGCAGCCAGGGCGCTGCCACAGATACGCAGTATTTT. Translated: CASSQGAATDTQYF.

The chain has TRBV27 and TRBJ1-2; a possible D gene is TRBD1 (5 bases). The CDR3 has 14 amino acids. V was shortened by 6 bases and J by 3 bases, with 14 bases between the two germline ends. From germline, CDR1 is MNHEY and CDR2 SMNVEV (reference sequence). The CDR3 coding sequence is TGTGCCAGCAGCCTTGGCAGGGAATACTATGGCTACACCTTC. This encodes CASSLGREYYGYTF.

The chain joins TRBV11-3 to TRBJ2-2; TRBD1 is a possible D gene (5 bases). The V end lost 3 bases, the J end lost 5 bases, and 10 bases lay between the germline ends. The CDR3 sequence is 14 residues long. Germline values: CDR1 SGHNT, CDR2 YENEEA. The CDR3 reads CASSFQGGTGELFF. The CDR3 nucleotides read TGTGCCAGCAGCTTTCAGGGCGGTACCGGGGAGCTGTTTTTT. The whole variable domain, remainder taken from reference TRBV11-3 and TRBJ2-2, is EAGVVQSPRYKIIEKKQPVAFWCNPISGHNTLYWYLQNLGQGPELLIRYENEEAVDDSQLPKDRFSAERLKGVDSTLKIQPAELGDSAVYLCASSFQGGTGELFFGEGSRLTVL.

This chain links TRBV5-1 with TRBJ2-1; D gene unclear. The length of the CDR3 is 13 residues. Trimming cost V 0 bases and J 4 bases, with 5 bases left between them. Germline loops: CDR1 SGHRS, CDR2 YFSETQ. The CDR3 nucleotides are TGCGCCAGCAGCTTGGGGCAGTACAATGAGCAGTTCTTC. Translation gives CASSLGQYNEQFF. The entire variable domain, with the rest obtained from reference TRBV5-1 and TRBJ2-1, is as follows: KAGVTQTPRYLIKTRGQQVTLSCSPISGHRSVSWYQQTPGQGLQFLFEYFSETQRNKGNFPGRFSGRQFSNSRSEMNVSTLELGDSALYLCASSLGQYNEQFFGPGTRLTVL.

This rearrangement joins TRBV6-5 to TRBJ2-2; D might be TRBD2 (6 bases). Germline CDR1 is MNHEY and CDR2 is SVGAGI. Trimming shortened V by 0 bases and J by 14 bases, and 13 bases separated the two germline ends. This CDR3 comprises 13 residues. CDR3 DNA sequence: TGTGCCAGCAGTTACTCTAGCGGCGCCGGACTGTTTTTT. It encodes CASSYSSGAGLFF.

V usage is TRBV4-1 and J usage is TRBJ1-5; unclear D gene. Germline V CDR1 and CDR2: MGHRA, YSYEKL. Trimming shortened V by 3 bases and J by 1 base, and 4 bases separated the two germline ends. This CDR3 is 13 amino acids long. The CDR3 region is CASSHGSNQPQHF. CDR3 sequence (DNA): TGCGCCAGCAGCCACGGAAGCAATCAGCCCCAGCATTTT.

The chain has TRBV9 and TRBJ1-6; D is ambiguous. Trimming cost V 3 bases and J 2 bases, with 6 bases left between them. Germline V CDR1 and CDR2: SGDLS, YYNGEE. This CDR3 region has 14 residues. CDR3: CASSETAYNSPLHF. CDR3 sequence (DNA): TGTGCCAGCAGCGAGACCGCCTATAATTCACCCCTCCACTTT. Together with reference TRBV9 and TRBJ1-6, the CDR3 gives the full variable domain: DSGVTQTPKHLITATGQRVTLRCSPRSGDLSVYWYQQSLDQGLQFLIQYYNGEERAKGNILERFSAQQFPDLHSELNLSSLELGDSALYFCASSETAYNSPLHFGNGTRLTVT.

This clone appeared a few times. The gene calls are TRBV19 and TRBJ1-2, with D unresolved. The V end was cut by 3 bases, the J end by 0 bases, with 5 bases between. This CDR3 contains 13 residues. Germline CDR1 and CDR2: LNHDA and SQIVND (reference sequence). CDR3 DNA sequence: TGTGCCAGTAGTATTGCCGCTAACTATGGCTACACCTTC. It specifies CASSIAANYGYTF.

This clone was counted ten times or more. This sequence joins TRBV9 and TRBJ2-5, with 10 bases identical to TRBD2. The CDR3 runs 15 residues. CDR1 and CDR2 (germline): SGDLS, YYNGEE. J lost 5 bases, V lost 0 bases, and 4 bases had no gene match. This CDR3 reads CASSVGGTSVETQYF. In nucleotides, the CDR3 is TGTGCCAGCAGCGTAGGGGGGACTAGCGTGGAGACCCAGTACTTC.

The V call is TRBV5-1, the J call TRBJ1-2; D remains unclear. The CDR3 is 14 residues long. Deletions cut 0 bases from V and 3 bases from J, with 9 bases between. Germline values: CDR1 SGHRS, CDR2 YFSETQ. CDR3 coding DNA: TGCGCCAGCAGCTTGGTCGTGGATTACTATGGCTACACCTTC. Its protein product is CASSLVVDYYGYTF.

V usage is TRBV4-2 and J usage is TRBJ2-5; D remains ambiguous. The V and J ends lost 0 bases and 3 bases respectively, with 8 bases between them. The CDR3 totals 14 residues. Germline CDR1 reads LGHNA; CDR2 reads YNFKEQ. For the CDR3, the DNA is TGTGCCAGCAGCCAAGAAGCCCGTAAAGAGACCCAGTACTTC. Translation: CASSQEARKETQYF.

The rearrangement uses TRBV27 and TRBJ2-1, with 9 nucleotides matching TRBD2. Looked up from germline, CDR1 is MNHEY and CDR2 is SMNVEV (reference sequence). Losses at the gene ends were 4 bases for V and 5 bases for J; bases not matched to a gene: 6. The CDR3 runs 15 residues. CDR3 bases: TGTGCCAGCAGTTCATCTAGCGGGACCCACAATGAGCAGTTCTTC. Amino acids: CASSSSSGTHNEQFF.

This chain joins TRBV25-1 and TRBJ2-5, with D tentatively TRBD1 (6 bases). In germline, CDR1 is MGHDK, CDR2 SYGVNS. Trimming removed 7 bases at V and 5 bases at J, with 14 bases between. CDR3 length equals 13 residues. The CDR3 protein is CASTLTGRETQYF. The CDR3 bases are TGTGCCAGCACCCTGACAGGCCGGGAGACCCAGTACTTC.

The chain combines TRBV7-8 with TRBJ2-2, with a tentative D call TRBD1 (6 bases). This CDR3 is 17 amino acids long. CDR1 is SGHVS, CDR2 FQNEAQ, per germline. The V gene lost 5 bases and the J gene lost 0 bases, with 16 bases spanning the gap. The CDR3 reads CASSPRSTGSNTGELFF. The DNA of the CDR3 is TGTGCCAGCAGCCCGCGGAGTACAGGGTCGAACACCGGGGAGCTGTTTTTT.

This chain uses TRBV9 with TRBJ2-1; possible D gene TRBD2, 5 bases. This CDR3 comprises 16 residues. Trimming took off 3 bases at V and 2 bases at J, with 15 bases between the two ends. Germline loops: CDR1 SGDLS, CDR2 YYNGEE. The CDR3 sequence: CASSASGGGAYNEQFF. CDR3 in DNA: TGTGCCAGCAGCGCAAGCGGAGGTGGGGCCTACAATGAGCAGTTCTTC.

This chain links TRBV7-2 with TRBJ2-7; D is ambiguous. The CDR3 covers 13 residues. Germline values: CDR1 SGHTA, CDR2 FQGNSA. V lost 5 bases and J 7 bases, leaving 15 bases between the germline ends. The DNA for the CDR3 is TGTGCCAGCAGCCCCCCGGGCACTGGGGAGCAGTACTTC. The encoded protein is CASSPPGTGEQYF.

The V call is TRBV18, the J call TRBJ2-7, with 7 bases aligning to TRBD2. The CDR3 loop spans 11 amino acids. Germline V gene lookup returns CDR1 KGHSH and CDR2 LQKENI. V gave up 6 bases and J gave up 7 bases; unmatched junction bases: 3. CDR3 amino acids: CASSRGEEQYF. Written as DNA, the CDR3 is TGTGCCAGCTCCCGGGGGGAGGAGCAGTACTTC.

This chain joins TRBV5-4 and TRBJ2-1; 8 positions match TRBD2. Looked up from germline, CDR1 is SGHNT and CDR2 is YYREEE (reference sequence). The CDR3 contains 14 residues. Germline trimming cut 6 bases from V and 6 bases from J; bases unmatched to any gene: 8. The CDR3 reads CASTLGGGSNEQFF. The CDR3, as DNA: TGTGCCAGCACCCTGGGCGGGGGGTCCAATGAGCAGTTCTTC. The full variable domain, completed using reference TRBV5-4 and TRBJ2-1, is ETGVTQSPTHLIKTRGQQVTLRCSSQSGHNTVSWYQQALGQGPQFIFQYYREEENGRGNFPPRFSGLQFPNYSSELNVNALELDDSALYLCASTLGGGSNEQFFGPGTRLTVL.